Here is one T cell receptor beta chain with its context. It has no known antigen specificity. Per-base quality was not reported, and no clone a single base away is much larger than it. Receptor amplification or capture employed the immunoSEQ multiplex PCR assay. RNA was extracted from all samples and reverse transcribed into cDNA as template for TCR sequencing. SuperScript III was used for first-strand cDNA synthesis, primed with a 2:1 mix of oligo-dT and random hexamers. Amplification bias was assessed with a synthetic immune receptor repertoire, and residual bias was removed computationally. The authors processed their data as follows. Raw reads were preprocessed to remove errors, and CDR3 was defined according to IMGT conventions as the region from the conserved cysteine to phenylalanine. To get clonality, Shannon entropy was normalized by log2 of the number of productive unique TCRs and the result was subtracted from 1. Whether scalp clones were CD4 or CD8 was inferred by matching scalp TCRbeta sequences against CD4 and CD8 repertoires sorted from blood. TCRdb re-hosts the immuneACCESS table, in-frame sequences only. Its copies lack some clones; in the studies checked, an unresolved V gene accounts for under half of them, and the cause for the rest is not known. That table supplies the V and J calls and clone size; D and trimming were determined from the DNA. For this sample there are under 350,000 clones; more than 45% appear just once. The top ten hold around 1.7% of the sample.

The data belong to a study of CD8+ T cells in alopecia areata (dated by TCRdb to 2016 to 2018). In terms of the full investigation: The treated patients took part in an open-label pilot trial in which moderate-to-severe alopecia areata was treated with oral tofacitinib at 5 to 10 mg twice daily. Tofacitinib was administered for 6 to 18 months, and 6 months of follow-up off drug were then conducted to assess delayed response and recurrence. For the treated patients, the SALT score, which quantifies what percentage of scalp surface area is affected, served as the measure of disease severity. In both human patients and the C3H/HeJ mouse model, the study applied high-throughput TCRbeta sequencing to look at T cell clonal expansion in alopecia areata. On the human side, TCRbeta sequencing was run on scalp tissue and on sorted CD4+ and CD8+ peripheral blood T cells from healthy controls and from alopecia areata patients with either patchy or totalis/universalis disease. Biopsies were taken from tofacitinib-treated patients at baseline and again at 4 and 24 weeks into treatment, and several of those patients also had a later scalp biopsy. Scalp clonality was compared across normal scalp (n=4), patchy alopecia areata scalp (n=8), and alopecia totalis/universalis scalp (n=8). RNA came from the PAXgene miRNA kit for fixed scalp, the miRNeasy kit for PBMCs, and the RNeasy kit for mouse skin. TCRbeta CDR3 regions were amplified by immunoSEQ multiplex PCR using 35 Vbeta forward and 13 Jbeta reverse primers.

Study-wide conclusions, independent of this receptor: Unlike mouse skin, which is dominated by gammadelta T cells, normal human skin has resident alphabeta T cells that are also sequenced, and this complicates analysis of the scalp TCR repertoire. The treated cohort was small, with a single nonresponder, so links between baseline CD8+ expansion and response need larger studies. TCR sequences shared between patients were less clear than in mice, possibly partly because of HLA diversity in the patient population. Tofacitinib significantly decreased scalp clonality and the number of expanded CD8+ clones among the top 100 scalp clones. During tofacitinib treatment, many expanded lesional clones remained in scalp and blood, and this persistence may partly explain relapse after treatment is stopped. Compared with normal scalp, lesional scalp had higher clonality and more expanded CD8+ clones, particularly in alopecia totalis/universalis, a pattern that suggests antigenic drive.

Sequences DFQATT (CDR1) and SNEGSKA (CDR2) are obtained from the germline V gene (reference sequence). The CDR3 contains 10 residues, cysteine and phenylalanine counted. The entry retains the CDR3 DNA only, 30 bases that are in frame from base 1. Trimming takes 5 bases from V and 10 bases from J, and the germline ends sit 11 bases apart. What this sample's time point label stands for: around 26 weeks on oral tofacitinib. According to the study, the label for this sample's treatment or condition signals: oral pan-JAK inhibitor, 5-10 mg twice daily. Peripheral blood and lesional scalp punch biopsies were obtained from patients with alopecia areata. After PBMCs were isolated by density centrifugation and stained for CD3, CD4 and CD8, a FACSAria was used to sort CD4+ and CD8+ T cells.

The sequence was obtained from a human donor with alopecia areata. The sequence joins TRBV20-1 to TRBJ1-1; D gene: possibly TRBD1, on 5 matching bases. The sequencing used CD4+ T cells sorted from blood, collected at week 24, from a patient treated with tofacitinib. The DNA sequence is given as TGCAGTGCTGTGGGGCTTGGAGCTTTCTTT. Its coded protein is CSAVGLGAFF.